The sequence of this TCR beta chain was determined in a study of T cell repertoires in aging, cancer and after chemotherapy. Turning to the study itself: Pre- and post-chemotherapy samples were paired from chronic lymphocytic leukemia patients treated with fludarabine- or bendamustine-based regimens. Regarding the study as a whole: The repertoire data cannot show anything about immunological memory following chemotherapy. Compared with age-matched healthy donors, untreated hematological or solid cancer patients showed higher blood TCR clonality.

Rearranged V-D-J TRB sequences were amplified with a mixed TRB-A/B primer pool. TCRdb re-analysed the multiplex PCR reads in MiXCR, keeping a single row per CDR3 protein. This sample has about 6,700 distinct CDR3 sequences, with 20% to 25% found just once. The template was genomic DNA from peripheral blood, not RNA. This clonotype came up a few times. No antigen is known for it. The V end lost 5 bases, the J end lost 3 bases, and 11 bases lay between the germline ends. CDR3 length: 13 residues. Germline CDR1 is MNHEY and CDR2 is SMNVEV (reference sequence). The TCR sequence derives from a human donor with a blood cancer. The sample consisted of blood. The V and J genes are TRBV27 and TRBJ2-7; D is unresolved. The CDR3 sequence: CASSRKGHYEQYF. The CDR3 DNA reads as TGTGCCAGCAGTAGAAAAGGGCACTACGAGCAGTACTTC.